The rows below give T cell receptor beta chains drawn from one sample of a study of tumor-infiltrating lymphocytes in primary liver carcinoma. TCRdb passed the multiplex PCR reads through MiXCR, listing each CDR3 protein once. The sample has about 100,000 distinct CDR3 sequences, 55% to 70% seen once. Sequenced material: liver tumor tissue from sampling region 5. The origin of the receptors is a woman aged 55-75 years with primary liver carcinoma and hepatitis B virus infection. Both conserved end residues are trimmed from each CDR3. A D gene is named only where the DNA matches it firmly.

D gene	V gene	CDR3 length	J gene	CDR3 protein
.	TRBV11-2	16	TRBJ2-3	ASSPWGTTGWGTDTQY
.	TRBV29-1	18	TRBJ2-1	SVEPVRGQYSIGSYNEQF
TRBD1	TRBV11-2	14	TRBJ2-2	TSTRDRDRGRGELL
.	TRBV11-2	14	TRBJ2-7	ASTTHGQEARGEQY
.	TRBV18	13	TRBJ2-1	ASSPPTRGYNEQF
TRBD2	TRBV18	14	TRBJ2-3	ASSHRLAAAADTQY
.	TRBV5-1	12	TRBJ2-5	ASKVGQPQETQY
.	TRBV11-2	11	TRBJ2-7	ASSLESRAEQY
.	TRBV11-2	11	TRBJ1-2	TSSSGTGYGYT
.	TRBV7-9	11	TRBJ2-6	ASSFFGANVLT
.	TRBV6-1	10	TRBJ1-1	ACSDRVTEAF
.	TRBV6-2/TRBV6-3	9	TRBJ2-7	ASSYVYGQY
TRBD1	TRBV28	11	TRBJ1-1	AGSFPRDSEAF
TRBD1	TRBV4-1	14	TRBJ2-2	ASCQEAGQGAGELF
TRBD2	TRBV6-5	13	TRBJ2-7	TSSAVAGGYYEQY
.	TRBV28	13	TRBJ2-5	ASSSTYGSARTQY
TRBD1	TRBV6-1	13	TRBJ1-5	ASREDRAGNQPQH
.	TRBV11-1	12	TRBJ2-3	ASSLRQRAGKSH
.	TRBV12-3/TRBV12-4	11	TRBJ1-5	ASSLTGIQPQH
TRBD1	TRBV28	14	TRBJ1-1	ASSSFGLGQYTEAF
.	TRBV11-3	11	TRBJ2-3	TSSLEGWDTQY
.	TRBV7-9	13	TRBJ1-1	ANSPLYGRNTEAF
.	TRBV28	16	TRBJ2-1	ASSPAGWGESSYNEQF
.	TRBV29-1	15	TRBJ2-1	SVVGLVNKPSYNEQF
.	TRBV4-2	11	TRBJ2-5	ASSQSGQETHY
.	TRBV12-3/TRBV12-4	14	TRBJ2-5	ASSPLGNREVETRY
TRBD1	TRBV12-3/TRBV12-4	14	TRBJ2-2	ANSLPGQWITGELF
.	TRBV30	12	TRBJ1-5	AWSRGISNQTQH
.	TRBV14	11	TRBJ2-1	ARSPGGAIDQF
.	TRBV11-2	14	TRBJ2-1	ANSLVTGSSYNEQS
.	TRBV11-2	14	TRBJ2-1	AGILERLVGGGEQF
.	TRBV4-2	12	TRBJ2-7	ASSQDSRPYEQY
TRBD1	TRBV11-2	13	TRBJ1-1	ASSSDRGENVEAF
.	TRBV11-1	13	TRBJ2-2	ASSPGKWFTGKLF
.	TRBV11-2	13	TRBJ2-3	ASRGVARATDTQY
TRBD2	TRBV11-2	14	TRBJ2-1	VNSPRLASSHNEQF
TRBD2	TRBV11-2	13	TRBJ2-2	ASSSTSGIAGELF
.	TRBV6-1	13	TRBJ1-3	ATLMGALSRNTIY
.	TRBV28	11	TRBJ1-1	ASSLGDKFEVF
.	TRBV5-1	11	TRBJ2-3	ANSLMRSDTQY
TRBD1	TRBV14	14	TRBJ2-3	ASSTGTVLLTDTQY
.	TRBV13	16	TRBJ2-1	ASSSPPALRSSYNEQF
TRBD2	TRBV5-6	14	TRBJ2-2	VSSVEREGLGGELF
.	TRBV7-8	15	TRBJ1-1	ASSLTGGRGLSTEAF
.	TRBV10-3	10	TRBJ2-1	AISGPTEVQF
.	TRBV11-2	13	TRBJ2-5	ASSFYKGTLETQY
TRBD1	TRBV11-3	12	TRBJ2-1	ASGARDRIYEQF
.	TRBV28	11	TRBJ2-5	ASSSGSQETQY
.	TRBV11-2	15	TRBJ2-2	ASSLVGGVRITGELF
.	TRBV6-1	12	TRBJ2-6	ANSDSSGANILT
.	TRBV11-3	10	TRBJ1-1	ASSKRDTEAF
.	TRBV29-1	13	TRBJ2-7	SVAFNLGPRGELY
.	TRBV14	13	TRBJ2-2	ASSHRQANTGELF
.	TRBV28	13	TRBJ1-2	ASSAGGARGYGYT
.	TRBV6-6	10	TRBJ2-1	ASIRQRGEQF
TRBD2	TRBV4-1	15	TRBJ2-1	ASSRGGLAGVYNEQF
.	TRBV6-5	11	TRBJ1-2	ASSYGGGDDYT
.	TRBV6-1	13	TRBJ2-7	ASSEKAEAAEEQY
.	TRBV12-3/TRBV12-4	11	TRBJ1-1	ASSFSENTGAF
TRBD1	TRBV28	14	TRBJ1-1	ASSWDRERGNTEAF